This entry describes one T cell receptor beta chain. The record originates from a study of blood T cell repertoires in COVID-19. Original methodology: Estimates of nucleated cell counts were drawn from the amplification of reference gene primers. Assay: immunoSEQ multiplex PCR; the TCRdb copy retains only in-frame clones and omits some. The V and J calls and clone size come from that table; D and trimming were worked out from the DNA. The sample carries a few hundred thousand clones, 65% to 85% recorded once. The V end was cut by 2 bases, the J end by 2 bases, with 15 bases between. The germline CDR1 and CDR2 sequences are MGHRA and YSYEKL. CDR3 length: 16 amino acids.

This clonotype originated in a woman in her forties or fifties with acute or convalescent COVID-19. The source material was peripheral blood. The rearrangement joins TRBV4-1 to TRBJ1-1, with no clear D. CDR3 in DNA: TGCGCCAGCAGCCAAAAGACTGGAGTGATCAACACTGAAGCTTTCTTT. This codes for CASSQKTGVINTEAFF.